Below are 18 T cell receptor beta chains sequenced from a single sample in a study of early T cells in non-severe SARS-CoV-2 infection. TCRdb reprocessed the 5' RACE reads via MiXCR and lists one record per CDR3 protein. Counted here are 40,000 to 55,000 distinct CDR3 sequences, around a quarter occurring once; the ten biggest clones make up under 6%. The sample consisted of whole blood, taken at baseline. The receptor set was obtained from an adult who was a healthcare worker with PCR-confirmed SARS-CoV-2 infection or an uninfected control (not recorded which).

This chain links TRBV6-1 with TRBJ1-1, with no clear D. Germline V gene data show CDR1 as MNHNS and CDR2 as SASEGT. CDR3 size: 14 residues. The V gene lost 5 bases and the J gene lost 0 bases, with 10 bases spanning the gap. CDR3 loop: CASSPGRMNTEAFF. The CDR3 bases are TGTGCCAGCAGTCCGGGCCGTATGAACACTGAAGCTTTCTTT.

Only a few counts were recorded for this clonotype. The chain has TRBV10-2 and TRBJ2-1; TRBD2 is a possible D gene (6 bases). CDR3 length: 12 amino acids. Germline assignment: CDR1 WSHSY and CDR2 SAAADI. V lost 2 bases and J lost 10, with 9 bases in between. CDR3 nucleotide sequence: TGCGCCAGCAGTGAGGCGAGCGGGGAGCAGTTCTTC. It specifies CASSEASGEQFF.

The genes are TRBV14 and TRBJ2-7; D is tentatively TRBD1 or TRBD2 (6 bases each). Trimming pared 0 bases from V and 7 bases from J, leaving 13 bases between. The length of the CDR3 is 14 residues. Germline CDR1 and CDR2: SGHDN and FVKESK. CDR3 region: CASSQDRGHREQYF. The CDR3 DNA follows: TGTGCCAGCAGCCAAGACCGGGGGCATCGGGAGCAGTACTTC.

This clonotype showed up just a few times. The chain joins TRBV6-6 to TRBJ1-6; D not certain. The germline V gene encodes CDR1 MNHNY and CDR2 SVGAGI (reference sequence). V lost 2 bases and J 3 bases, leaving 8 bases between the germline ends. CDR3 size: 15 residues. The CDR3 coding sequence is TGTGCCAGCAGTTACGCCGAGAGCTATAATTCACCCCTCCACTTT. Translation gives CASSYAESYNSPLHF.

This clonotype is classed as medium-sized. The V gene is TRBV12-3 or TRBV12-4, the J gene TRBJ1-2; D gene uncertain. This CDR3 has 13 amino acids. V gave up 3 bases and J gave up 2 bases, with 7 bases separating them. CDR3: CASSLVVNYGYTF. CDR3 nucleotides: TGTGCCAGCAGTTTGGTAGTCAACTATGGCTACACCTTC.

The genes are TRBV7-9 and TRBJ2-1, with D unresolved. The CDR3 is 14 amino acids. CDR1 is SEHNR and CDR2 is FQNEAQ in the germline V gene (reference sequence). V was cut by 0 bases and J by 6 bases, with 9 bases left in between. CDR3 nucleotides: TGTGCCAGCAGCTTAGCGGCCCTCCTCAATGAGCAGTTCTTC. This sequence encodes CASSLAALLNEQFF.

This chain joins TRBV4-1 and TRBJ2-1; D could derive from TRBD1 or TRBD2 (5 bases each). Germline CDR1 MGHRA, CDR2 YSYEKL. This CDR3 is 15 amino acids long. The V and J ends lost 3 bases and 10 bases respectively, with 19 bases between them. The CDR3 reads CASSQPLVRGREQFF. As DNA, the CDR3 is TGCGCCAGCAGCCAGCCCCTCGTCCGGGGCCGGGAGCAGTTCTTC.

This clonotype showed up just a few times. The rearrangement uses TRBV5-6 and TRBJ2-7, with D possibly matching TRBD2 (5 bases). Germline V gene sequence: CDR1 SGHDT, CDR2 YYEEEE. This CDR3 has 14 amino acids. Trimming removed 6 bases at V and 2 bases at J, with 15 bases between. As DNA, the CDR3 is TGTGCCAGCACCTGGGGAGAAAATGCCTACGAGCAGTACTTC. Translation gives CASTWGENAYEQYF.

This chain joins TRBV7-9 and TRBJ1-6; the D gene is possibly TRBD1 (6 bases). The germline gives CDR1 SEHNR, CDR2 FQNEAQ (reference sequence). CDR3 length: 14 residues. V shed 3 bases and J shed 5 bases, with 8 bases lying between them. CDR3 sequence: CASSFRGDNSPLHF. In DNA, the CDR3 is TGTGCCAGCAGCTTCAGGGGCGATAATTCACCCCTCCACTTT.

This clonotype was seen only a few times. The chain employs TRBV5-1 and TRBJ2-7; 7 bases align to TRBD1. The trim removed 4 bases at V and 3 bases at J, leaving 4 bases unmatched. The CDR3 loop spans 13 amino acids. Germline V lookup: CDR1 SGHRS, CDR2 YFSETQ. The CDR3 loop reads CASSGDSFYEQYF. For the CDR3, the DNA is TGCGCCAGCAGCGGGGACAGCTTCTACGAGCAGTACTTC. The full variable domain, with the rest looked up from reference TRBV5-1 and TRBJ2-7, is KAGVTQTPRYLIKTRGQQVTLSCSPISGHRSVSWYQQTPGQGLQFLFEYFSETQRNKGNFPGRFSGRQFSNSRSEMNVSTLELGDSALYLCASSGDSFYEQYFGPGTRLTVT.

Only a few counts were recorded for this clonotype. This chain links TRBV7-6 with TRBJ1-2; the match to TRBD1 covers 7 bases. The germline V gene encodes CDR1 SGHVS and CDR2 FNYEAQ. The ends lost 5 bases at V and 8 bases at J; junction bases unmatched: 11. The CDR3 has 14 residues. The CDR3 spells CASSPGTAPAGYTF. CDR3 nucleotides: TGTGCCAGCAGCCCCGGGACAGCCCCCGCCGGCTACACCTTC.

There are a few counts of this clonotype. V usage is TRBV19 and J usage is TRBJ1-4; D may be TRBD1 (5 bases). The CDR3 consists of 13 residues. With 5 bases removed from V and 7 bases from J, the gap between germline ends came to 11 bases. Looked up from germline, CDR1 is LNHDA and CDR2 is SQIVND (reference sequence). Here the CDR3 DNA reads TGTGCCAGTAGTTTTGGGGGAAGTGAAAAACTGTTTTTT. It codes for CASSFGGSEKLFF.

This clonotype came up a few times. V is TRBV5-1 and J is TRBJ2-5; D uncertain. Germline CDR1 SGHRS, CDR2 YFSETQ. The V and J ends lost 4 bases and 0 bases respectively, with 10 bases between them. The CDR3 totals 14 residues. CDR3 region: CASSTSRYQETQYF. The CDR3 DNA follows: TGCGCCAGCAGCACCTCCAGGTACCAAGAGACCCAGTACTTC. Complete variable domain (other parts from reference TRBV5-1 and TRBJ2-5): KAGVTQTPRYLIKTRGQQVTLSCSPISGHRSVSWYQQTPGQGLQFLFEYFSETQRNKGNFPGRFSGRQFSNSRSEMNVSTLELGDSALYLCASSTSRYQETQYFGPGTRLLVL.

This clonotype was picked up many times. The chain couples TRBV30 to TRBJ1-1, with a possible D match to TRBD1 (5 bases). V was clipped by 6 bases and J by 0 bases, with 11 bases between them. The germline gives CDR1 GTSNPN, CDR2 SVGIG (reference sequence). The CDR3 consists of 13 residues. The CDR3 nucleotides read TGTGCCTGCACCGGGGACTTGAACACTGAAGCTTTCTTT. Residues: CACTGDLNTEAFF. The full variable domain, in which reference TRBV30 and TRBJ1-1 provide the parts outside the CDR3, is SQTIHQWPATLVQPVGSPLSLECTVEGTSNPNLYWYRQAAGRGLQLLFYSVGIGQISSEVPQNLSASRPQDRQFILSSKKLLLSDSGFYLCACTGDLNTEAFFGQGTRLTVV.

The chain has TRBV20-1 and TRBJ2-3; TRBD2 matches 16 bases. J gave up 6 bases and V 5 bases, and 17 bases lay outside the gene matches. Germline CDR1 and CDR2: DFQATT and SNEGSKA (reference sequence). This CDR3 is 19 amino acids long. This CDR3 reads CSALRPVGLAGGSPDTQYF. The CDR3 region has the DNA TGCAGTGCTCTAAGGCCGGTGGGACTAGCGGGGGGGTCACCTGATACGCAGTATTTT.

This clonotype was seen only a few times. This chain connects TRBV2 to TRBJ1-6; 10 positions match TRBD1. V gave up 4 bases and J gave up 7 bases; unmatched junction bases: 13. The CDR3 covers 18 residues. In germline, CDR1 is SNHLY, CDR2 FYNNEI. CDR3: CASSGPGTGVNRNSPLHF. The CDR3, as DNA: TGTGCCAGCAGTGGCCCTGGGACAGGGGTGAACCGAAATTCACCCCTCCACTTT.

The chain carries TRBV7-2 and TRBJ1-6; D unresolved. This CDR3 has 13 residues. V dropped 5 bases and J dropped 10 bases, with 12 bases sitting between them. Germline V gives CDR1 SGHTA, CDR2 FQGNSA. The CDR3 sequence is CASSPSYGSPLHF. The CDR3 DNA reads TGTGCCAGCAGCCCATCGTACGGCTCACCCCTCCACTTT.

This clonotype has just a few counts. The rearrangement links TRBV7-3 to TRBJ2-1; D tentatively reads TRBD1 or TRBD2 (6 bases each). Germline CDR1 and CDR2: SGHTA and FQGTGA. V was shortened by 5 bases and J by 8 bases, with 16 bases between the two germline ends. This CDR3 comprises 14 residues. CDR3: CASSTGPGADEQFF. The CDR3 nucleotides are TGTGCCAGCAGCACCGGGCCGGGGGCCGATGAGCAGTTCTTC. Supplemented by reference TRBV7-3 and TRBJ2-1, the full variable domain reads GAGVSQTPSNKVTEKGKYVELRCDPISGHTALYWYRQSLGQGPEFLIYFQGTGAADDSGLPNDRFFAVRPEGSVSTLKIQRTERGDSAVYLCASSTGPGADEQFFGPGTRLTVL.